This T cell receptor (beta chain) was documented in a study of shared clonotypes between healthy human individuals. The method was immunoSEQ multiplex PCR; TCRdb's version includes in-frame clones alone and lacks a portion of them. The repertoire consists of about 680,000 clones, with roughly nine tenths occurring once and the leading ten covering approximately 24%. Germline CDR1 SGHDN, CDR2 FVKESK. The CDR3 spans 14 residues. Unmatched junction bases numbered 6, after V lost 4 bases and J lost 5 bases. In the naive CD8 group, cells lacked CD45RO and were positively selected for CCR7, so terminally differentiated effector memory CD45RA+ cells were left out.

This receptor was obtained from a man in his thirties or forties in good health. V is TRBV14 and J is TRBJ2-5; 8 bases map to TRBD1. The sample consisted of naive CD8+ T cells sorted from blood. The CDR3 here is CASSLRGLLETQYF. The CDR3 bases are TGTGCCAGCAGCCTCAGGGGGCTTCTTGAGACCCAGTACTTC.